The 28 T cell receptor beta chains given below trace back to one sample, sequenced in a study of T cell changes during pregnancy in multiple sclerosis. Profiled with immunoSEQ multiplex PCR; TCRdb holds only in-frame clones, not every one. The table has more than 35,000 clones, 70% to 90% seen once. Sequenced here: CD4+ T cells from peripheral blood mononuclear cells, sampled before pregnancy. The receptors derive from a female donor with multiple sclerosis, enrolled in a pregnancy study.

The CDR3 sequence is CASSPGTGATNEKLFF. As DNA, the CDR3 is TGTGCCAGCAGCCCCGGGACAGGGGCAACTAATGAAAAACTGTTTTTT. The V call is TRBV5-4, the J call TRBJ1-4; 10 positions match TRBD1. V trimming: 4 bases; J trimming: 0 bases; junction bases outside the gene matches: 3. Germline-derived CDR1 and CDR2 are SGHNT and YYREEE (reference sequence). The CDR3 length is 16 residues.

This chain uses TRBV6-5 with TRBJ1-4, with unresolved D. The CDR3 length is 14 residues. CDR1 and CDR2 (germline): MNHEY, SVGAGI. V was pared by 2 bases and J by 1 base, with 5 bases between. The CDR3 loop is CASSYGGTNEKLFF. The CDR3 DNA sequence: TGTGCCAGCAGTTACGGAGGAACTAATGAAAAACTGTTTTTT.

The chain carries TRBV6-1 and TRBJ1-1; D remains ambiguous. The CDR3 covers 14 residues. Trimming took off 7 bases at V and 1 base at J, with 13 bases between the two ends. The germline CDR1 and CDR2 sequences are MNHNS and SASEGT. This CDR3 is CASNLLVANTEAFF. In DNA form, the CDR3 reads TGTGCCAGCAACCTACTGGTTGCGAACACTGAAGCTTTCTTT.

The CDR3 reads CASSPPQRGGETQYF. CDR3 sequence (DNA): TGTGCCAGCTCACCACCACAACGGGGGGGCGAGACCCAGTACTTC. The V gene is TRBV18, the J gene TRBJ2-5; 8 bases match TRBD2. Looked up from germline, CDR1 is KGHSH and CDR2 is LQKENI. The trim removed 0 bases at V and 5 bases at J, leaving 5 bases unmatched. The CDR3 consists of 15 residues.

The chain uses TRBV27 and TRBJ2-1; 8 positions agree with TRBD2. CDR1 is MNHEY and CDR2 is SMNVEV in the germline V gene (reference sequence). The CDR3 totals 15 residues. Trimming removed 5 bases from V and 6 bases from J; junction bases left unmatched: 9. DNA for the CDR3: TGTGCCAGCAGTCCCCCCGGGCGGGGGGTCAATGAGCAGTTCTTC. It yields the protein CASSPPGRGVNEQFF.

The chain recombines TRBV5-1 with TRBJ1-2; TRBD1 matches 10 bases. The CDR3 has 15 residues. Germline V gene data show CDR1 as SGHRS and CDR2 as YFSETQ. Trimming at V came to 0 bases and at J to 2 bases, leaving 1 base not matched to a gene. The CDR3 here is CASSLGTGGNYGYTF. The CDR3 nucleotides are TGCGCCAGCAGCTTGGGGACAGGGGGGAACTATGGCTACACCTTC.

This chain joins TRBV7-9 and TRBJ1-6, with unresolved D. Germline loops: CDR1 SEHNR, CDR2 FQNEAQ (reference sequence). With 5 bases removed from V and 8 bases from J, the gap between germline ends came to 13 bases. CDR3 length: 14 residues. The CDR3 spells CASSAFASYSPLHF. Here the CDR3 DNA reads TGTGCCAGCAGCGCCTTCGCGTCCTATTCACCCCTCCACTTT.

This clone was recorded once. The CDR3 region is CASSSARANYGYTF. The CDR3 DNA reads as TGTGCCAGCAGTTCAGCCAGGGCTAACTATGGCTACACCTTC. J is TRBJ1-2 and V is TRBV28; perhaps TRBD1 as D (5 bases). Germline V gene lookup returns CDR1 MDHEN and CDR2 SYDVKM. The length of the CDR3 is 14 residues. Trimming took 4 bases from V and 0 from J, leaving 9 bases between them.

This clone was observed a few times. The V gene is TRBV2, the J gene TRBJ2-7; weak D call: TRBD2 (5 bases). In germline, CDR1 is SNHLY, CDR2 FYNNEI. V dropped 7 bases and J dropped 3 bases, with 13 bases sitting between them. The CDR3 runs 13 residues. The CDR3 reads CASIREGRYEQYF. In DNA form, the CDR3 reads TGTGCCAGCATACGGGAAGGTCGCTACGAGCAGTACTTC. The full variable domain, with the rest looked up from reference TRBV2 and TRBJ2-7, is EPEVTQTPSHQVTQMGQEVILRCVPISNHLYFYWYRQILGQKVEFLVSFYNNEISEKSEIFDDQFSVERPDGSNFTLKIRSTKLEDSAMYFCASIREGRYEQYFGPGTRLTVT.

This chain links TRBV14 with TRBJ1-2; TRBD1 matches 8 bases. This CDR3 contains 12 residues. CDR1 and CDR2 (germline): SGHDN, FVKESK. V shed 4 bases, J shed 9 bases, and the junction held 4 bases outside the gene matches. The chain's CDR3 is CASSRTGSSYTF. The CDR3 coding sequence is TGTGCCAGCAGCCGGACAGGGAGTAGCTACACCTTC.

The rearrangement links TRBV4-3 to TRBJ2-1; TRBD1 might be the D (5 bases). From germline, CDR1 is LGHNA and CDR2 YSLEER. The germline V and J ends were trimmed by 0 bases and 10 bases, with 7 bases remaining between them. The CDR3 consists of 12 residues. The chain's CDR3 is CASSQDRTEQFF. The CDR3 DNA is TGCGCCAGCAGCCAAGATCGGACAGAGCAGTTCTTC.

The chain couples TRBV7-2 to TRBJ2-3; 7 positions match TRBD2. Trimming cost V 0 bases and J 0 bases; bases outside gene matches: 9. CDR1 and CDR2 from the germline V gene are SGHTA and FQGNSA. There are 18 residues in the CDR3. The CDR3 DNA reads TGTGCCAGCAGCTTAGCTATTAGGACTAGTCTAAGCACAGATACGCAGTATTTT. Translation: CASSLAIRTSLSTDTQYF.

The CDR3, as DNA: TGTGCCAGCAGCCGGCTAGCGGGGGAGGGGGATACGCAGTATTTT. Protein product: CASSRLAGEGDTQYF. The chain links TRBV13 to TRBJ2-3; 10 bases fit TRBD2. V lost 5 bases and J lost 6; bases outside the gene matches: 8. Germline values: CDR1 PRHDT, CDR2 FYEKMQ (reference sequence). The CDR3 covers 15 residues.

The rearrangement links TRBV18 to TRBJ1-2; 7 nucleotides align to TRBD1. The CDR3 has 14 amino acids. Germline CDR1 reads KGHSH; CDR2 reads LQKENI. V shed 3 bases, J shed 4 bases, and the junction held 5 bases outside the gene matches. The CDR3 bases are TGTGCCAGCTCACCTTCGACAGGGTTCTATGGCTACACCTTC. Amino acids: CASSPSTGFYGYTF. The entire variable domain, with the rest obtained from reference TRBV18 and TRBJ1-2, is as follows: NAGVMQNPRHLVRRRGQEARLRCSPMKGHSHVYWYRQLPEEGLKFMVYLQKENIIDESGMPKERFSAEFPKEGPSILRIQQVVRGDSAAYFCASSPSTGFYGYTFGSGTRLTVV.

CDR3 sequence: CASSGTGRSGNTIYF. CDR3 coding DNA: TGTGCCAGCAGCGGAACAGGCCGCTCTGGAAACACCATATATTTT. The chain recombines TRBV7-9 with TRBJ1-3; D is perhaps TRBD1 (5 bases). CDR1 is SEHNR, CDR2 FQNEAQ, per germline (reference sequence). V was pared by 5 bases and J by 0 bases, with 11 bases between. The CDR3 covers 15 residues.

CDR3 sequence (DNA): TGCGCCAGCAGTCCACAGGCCAATCAGCCCCAGCATTTT. It specifies CASSPQANQPQHF. This rearrangement joins TRBV10-2 to TRBJ1-5; the D gene is possibly TRBD1 (5 bases). Germline V gives CDR1 WSHSY, CDR2 SAAADI. Trimming took 5 bases from V and 3 from J, leaving 8 bases between them. This CDR3 contains 13 residues.

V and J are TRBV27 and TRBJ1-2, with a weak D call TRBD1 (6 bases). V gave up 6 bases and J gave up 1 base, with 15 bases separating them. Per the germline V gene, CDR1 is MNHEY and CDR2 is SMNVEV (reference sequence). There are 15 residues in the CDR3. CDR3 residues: CASSLVRGGNYGYTF. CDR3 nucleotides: TGTGCCAGCAGCTTAGTCCGAGGGGGTAACTATGGCTACACCTTC.

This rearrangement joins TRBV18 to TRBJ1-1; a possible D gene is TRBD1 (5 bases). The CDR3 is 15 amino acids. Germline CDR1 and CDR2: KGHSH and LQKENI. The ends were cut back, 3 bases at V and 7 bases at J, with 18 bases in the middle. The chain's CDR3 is CASSPSGGEGIEAFF. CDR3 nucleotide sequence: TGTGCCAGCTCACCGTCTGGAGGGGAGGGAATTGAAGCTTTCTTT.

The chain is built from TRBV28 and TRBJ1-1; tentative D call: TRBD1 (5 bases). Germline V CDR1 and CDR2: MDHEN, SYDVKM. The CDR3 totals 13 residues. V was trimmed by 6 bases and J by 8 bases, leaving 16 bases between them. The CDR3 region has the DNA TGTGCCAGCAGCGATAACCCCAGGGTGGAAGCTTTCTTT. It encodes CASSDNPRVEAFF.

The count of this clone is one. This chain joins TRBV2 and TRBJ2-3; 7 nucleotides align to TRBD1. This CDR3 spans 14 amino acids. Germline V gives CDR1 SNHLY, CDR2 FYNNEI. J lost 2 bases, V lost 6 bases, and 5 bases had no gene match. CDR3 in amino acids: CASSRTGVTDTQYF. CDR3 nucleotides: TGTGCCAGCAGCCGAACAGGGGTCACAGATACGCAGTATTTT. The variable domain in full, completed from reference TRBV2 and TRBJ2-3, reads EPEVTQTPSHQVTQMGQEVILRCVPISNHLYFYWYRQILGQKVEFLVSFYNNEISEKSEIFDDQFSVERPDGSNFTLKIRSTKLEDSAMYFCASSRTGVTDTQYFGPGTRLTVL.

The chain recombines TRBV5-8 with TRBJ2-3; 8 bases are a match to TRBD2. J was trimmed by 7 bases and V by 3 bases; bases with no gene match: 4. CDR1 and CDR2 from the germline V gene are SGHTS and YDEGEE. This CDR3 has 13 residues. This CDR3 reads CASSSGGVNTQYF. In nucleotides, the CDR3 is TGTGCCAGCAGCTCCGGGGGGGTAAATACGCAGTATTTT.

The CDR3 spells CASSLGGWRTDTQYF. DNA for the CDR3: TGCGCCAGCAGCTTGGGCGGGTGGAGGACAGATACGCAGTATTTT. The chain has TRBV5-1 and TRBJ2-3; D may be TRBD2 (5 bases). CDR3 length equals 15 residues. Between the trimmed V and J ends, which lost 0 bases and 3 bases, there was a span of 11 bases. CDR1 is SGHRS and CDR2 is YFSETQ in the germline V gene.

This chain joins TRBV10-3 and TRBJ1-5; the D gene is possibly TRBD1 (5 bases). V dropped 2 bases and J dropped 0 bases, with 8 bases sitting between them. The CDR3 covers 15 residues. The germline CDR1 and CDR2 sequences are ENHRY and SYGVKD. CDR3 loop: CAISEMQGSNQPQHF. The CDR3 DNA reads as TGTGCCATCAGTGAGATGCAGGGTAGCAATCAGCCCCAGCATTTT.

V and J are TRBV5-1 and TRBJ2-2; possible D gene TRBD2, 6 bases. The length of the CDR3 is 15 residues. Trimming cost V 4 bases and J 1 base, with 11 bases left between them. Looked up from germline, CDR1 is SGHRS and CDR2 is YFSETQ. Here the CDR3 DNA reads TGCGCCAGCAGCGCGGGGACGAGGAACACCGGGGAGCTGTTTTTT. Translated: CASSAGTRNTGELFF.

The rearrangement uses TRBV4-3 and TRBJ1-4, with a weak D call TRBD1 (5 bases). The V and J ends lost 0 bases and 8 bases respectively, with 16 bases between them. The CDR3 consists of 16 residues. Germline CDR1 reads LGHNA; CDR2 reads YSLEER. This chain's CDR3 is CASSQDSSAGSEKLFF. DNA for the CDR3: TGCGCCAGCAGCCAAGATTCTAGCGCAGGGAGCGAAAAACTGTTTTTT.

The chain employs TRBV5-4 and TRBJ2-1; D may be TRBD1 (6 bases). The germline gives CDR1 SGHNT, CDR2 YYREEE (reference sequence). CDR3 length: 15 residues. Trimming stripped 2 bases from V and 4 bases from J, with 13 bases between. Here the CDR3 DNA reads TGTGCCAGCAGCTTCGTTGACAGGCCTTACAATGAGCAGTTCTTC. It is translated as CASSFVDRPYNEQFF.

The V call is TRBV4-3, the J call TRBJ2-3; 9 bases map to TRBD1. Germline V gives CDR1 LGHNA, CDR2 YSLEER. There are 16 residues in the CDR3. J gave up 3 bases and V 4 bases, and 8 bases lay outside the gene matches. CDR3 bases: TGCGCCAGCAGCCTGACAGGGGGGGGTGGAACAGATACGCAGTATTTT. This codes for CASSLTGGGGTDTQYF.

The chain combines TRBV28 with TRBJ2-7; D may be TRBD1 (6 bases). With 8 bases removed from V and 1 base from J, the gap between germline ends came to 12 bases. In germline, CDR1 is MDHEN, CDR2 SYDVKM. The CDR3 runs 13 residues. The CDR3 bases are TGTGCCAGCTGCCGGGACATGTCCTACGAGCAGTACTTC. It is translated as CASCRDMSYEQYF.